This entry concerns a single T cell receptor beta chain. Germline and junction disagree at one end, which may indicate a read error. This sample includes further DNA sequences coding for the same CDR3. The sample is drawn from a study of cytomegalovirus exposure and HLA in healthy donors. The overall study: Caucasian-associated ancestry cluster membership applied to 75% to 85% of over 350 genotyped donors.

Amplification used 60 Vbeta primers and 13 Jbeta primers. TCRdb's copy holds only in-frame clones and misses some; the assay was immunoSEQ multiplex PCR. The table lists around 130,000 clones, roughly 80% of them singletons. The TCR originated in a woman aged 18-29 years in good health and CMV-seronegative. Sequenced input: PBMCs.

The CDR3 DNA is TGCGCCAGTAGTCCGGGACACTCGCTTAGCAATCAGCCCCAGCATTTT. Protein product: CASSPGHSLSNQPQHF. The chain recombines TRBV19 with TRBJ1-5; D is possibly TRBD1 (6 bases). Germline lookup yields CDR1 LNHDA and CDR2 SQIVND (reference sequence). The CDR3 contains 16 residues.